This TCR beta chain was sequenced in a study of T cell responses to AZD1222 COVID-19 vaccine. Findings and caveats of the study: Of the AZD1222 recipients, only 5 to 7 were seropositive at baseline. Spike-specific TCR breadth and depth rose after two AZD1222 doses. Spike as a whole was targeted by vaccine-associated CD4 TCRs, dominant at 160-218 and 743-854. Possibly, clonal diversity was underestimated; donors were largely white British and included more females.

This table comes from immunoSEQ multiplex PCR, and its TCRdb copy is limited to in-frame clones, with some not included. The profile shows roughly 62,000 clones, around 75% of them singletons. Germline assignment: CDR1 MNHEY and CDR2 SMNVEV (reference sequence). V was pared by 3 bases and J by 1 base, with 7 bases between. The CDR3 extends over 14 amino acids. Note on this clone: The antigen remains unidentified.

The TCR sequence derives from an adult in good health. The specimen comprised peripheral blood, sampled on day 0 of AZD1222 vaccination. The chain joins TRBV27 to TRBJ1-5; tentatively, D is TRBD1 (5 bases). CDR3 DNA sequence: TGTGCCAGCAGTTTTTGGGGCAGCAATCAGCCCCAGCATTTT. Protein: CASSFWGSNQPQHF.